This T cell receptor beta chain is from a study of blood T cell repertoires in COVID-19. In its sample, this clone was seen a few times. Authors' methods: Amplified reference gene primers provided the basis for estimating nucleated cell counts. Here immunoSEQ multiplex PCR was the method, and the copy in TCRdb shows in-frame clones only, minus some. D and trimming come from the DNA, and the V and J calls and clone size come from that table. The data contain approximately 150,000 clones, 84% of them singletons. The CDR3 sequence is 14 residues long. Germline V CDR1 and CDR2: SGDLS, YYNGEE. Trimming removed 0 bases at V and 2 bases at J, with 8 bases between. The participants were between roughly 18 and 100 years old and came from about two dozen US areas. Recovery meant two consecutive negative NP/OP PCR tests, professional clearance, or resolved symptoms.

The material sequenced was PBMCs or T cells enriched from blood (not recorded which). The origin of this receptor is a woman between 45 and 60 years old who had recovered from COVID-19. J is TRBJ2-5 and V is TRBV9; D gene uncertain. The CDR3 here is CASSVGNIQETQYF. The CDR3 nucleotides are TGTGCCAGCAGCGTAGGAAACATTCAAGAGACCCAGTACTTC.